The 11 T cell receptor beta chains reported below all come from one sample, sequenced in a study of T cells in narcolepsy. Some clones are missing from TCRdb's copy, which holds only in-frame ones; the method was immunoSEQ multiplex PCR. Of roughly 20,000 clones listed, roughly 87% are singletons. The specimen was memory (CD45RA-) CD4+ T cells from blood. The receptors were gathered from a human donor in good health.

The chain links TRBV7-2 to TRBJ2-3; 7 bases line up with TRBD1. The CDR3 is 16 residues long. V lost 3 bases and J lost 1; bases outside the gene matches: 7. Germline CDR1 SGHTA, CDR2 FQGNSA. The CDR3 DNA sequence: TGTGCCAGCAGCTTCCCTCGAGGGACAGGCACAGATACGCAGTATTTT. As protein: CASSFPRGTGTDTQYF.

The chain links TRBV7-9 to TRBJ2-1, with 9 nucleotides matching TRBD2. The CDR3 length is 15 residues. The V gene's germline CDR1 is SEHNR and CDR2 FQNEAQ (reference sequence). V lost 1 base and J lost 4; bases outside the gene matches: 2. CDR3 sequence: CASSLEGLAYNEQFF. The CDR3 coding sequence is TGTGCCAGCAGCTTAGAGGGACTAGCATACAATGAGCAGTTCTTC.

The chain employs TRBV5-1 and TRBJ1-6, with D possibly matching TRBD1 (6 bases). Germline V gene sequence: CDR1 SGHRS, CDR2 YFSETQ. V was pared by 0 bases and J by 7 bases, with 11 bases between. This CDR3 has 15 residues. CDR3: CASSLAPGDNSPLHF. The CDR3 DNA follows: TGCGCCAGCAGCTTGGCCCCAGGGGACAATTCACCCCTCCACTTT.

CDR3 region: CASSVGRTKYYGYTF. The CDR3 DNA follows: TGTGCCAGCAGCGTAGGTCGGACTAAGTACTATGGCTACACCTTC. J is TRBJ1-2 and V is TRBV9; D gene uncertain. V lost 0 bases and J lost 3, with 12 bases in between. Germline CDR1 SGDLS, CDR2 YYNGEE. The CDR3 length is 15 residues.

The rearrangement joins TRBV6-5 to TRBJ1-2; D call uncertain. This CDR3 contains 13 residues. Germline values: CDR1 MNHEY, CDR2 SVGAGI. Trimming cost V 6 bases and J 9 bases, with 17 bases left between them. This chain's CDR3 is CASRLHVPTSYTF. In DNA form, the CDR3 reads TGTGCCAGCAGATTACACGTACCCACCAGCTACACCTTC.

The chain has TRBV7-9 and TRBJ2-5, with D hard to call. The better agreement between TRBJ2-7 and the DNA end casts doubt on the J call. The germline V gene has CDR1 SEHNR and CDR2 FQNEAQ (reference sequence). CDR3 size: 14 residues. In nucleotides, the CDR3 is TGTGCCAGCAGCGCCCGGGCGGCGACCCACGAGCAGTACTTC. Translating gives CASSARAATHEQYF.

As concerns this clone: Other DNA variants within this sample encode the same CDR3. This chain connects TRBV6-6 to TRBJ1-5, with D possibly TRBD1 on 5 matching bases. Trimming shortened V by 0 bases and J by 5 bases, and 8 bases separated the two germline ends. CDR1 is MNHNY, CDR2 SVGAGI, per germline (reference sequence). The length of the CDR3 is 14 residues. The CDR3 is CASSYSEGDQPQHF. The CDR3 DNA reads as TGTGCCAGCAGTTACTCAGAAGGGGATCAGCCCCAGCATTTT.

J is TRBJ1-2 and V is TRBV15; D not resolved. V lost 0 bases and J lost 4, with 15 bases in between. Germline CDR1 is LNHNV and CDR2 is YYDKDF (reference sequence). There are 16 residues in the CDR3. Written as DNA, the CDR3 is TGTGCCACCAGCAGAGATTACGGAGCCGCCTTCTATGGCTACACCTTC. Its translation: CATSRDYGAAFYGYTF.

V and J are TRBV7-9 and TRBJ1-4, with 9 bases aligning to TRBD1. There are 15 residues in the CDR3. With V trimmed by 5 bases and J by 8 bases, 9 bases remained unmatched. Germline assignment: CDR1 SEHNR and CDR2 FQNEAQ (reference sequence). CDR3 amino acids: CASSSQQGAGEKLFF. The CDR3 nucleotides are TGTGCCAGCAGCAGTCAACAGGGGGCAGGAGAAAAACTGTTTTTT.

This clone was found a few times. The CDR3 DNA reads as TGTGCCATCAGTTGGACAGGCGAAAAACTGTTTTTT. This sequence encodes CAISWTGEKLFF. The chain uses TRBV10-3 and TRBJ1-4; 7 bases map to TRBD1. V lost 5 bases to trimming and J lost 8 bases; unmatched junction nucleotides: 2. The germline V gene encodes CDR1 ENHRY and CDR2 SYGVKD. The CDR3 is 12 amino acids.

The chain employs TRBV5-4 and TRBJ1-1, with D perhaps matching TRBD1 (5 bases). V shed 1 base and J shed 4 bases, with 17 bases lying between them. CDR3 size: 16 residues. Germline V gene lookup returns CDR1 SGHNT and CDR2 YYREEE (reference sequence). CDR3 DNA sequence: TGTGCCAGCAGCTTGATGGGGCGGGAGGACTTCACTGAAGCTTTCTTT. Residues: CASSLMGREDFTEAFF.